The clone carrying this T cell receptor (beta chain) was recorded at least ten times. Antigen: not known. This sample was included in a study of T cells in Graves' hyperthyroidism and ophthalmopathy. Overall study findings and caveats: Separation of ophthalmopathy from stable hyperthyroidism was achieved by a 13 V-J model.

Lactation, pregnancy, other autoimmune disease or uncontrolled infection excluded patients. Together with thyroid ultrasound, orbital computed tomography, serum thyroxine and TRAb, clinical symptoms were used for diagnoses. It was RNA transcripts that yielded the amplified TCR beta CDR3 regions. The HTBI primer set served for first-round RT-PCR of the TCR CDR3. TCRdb reprocessed the multiplex PCR reads via MiXCR and lists one record per CDR3 protein. The sample consists of hundreds of thousands of distinct CDR3 sequences, approximately 14% of them appearing once. Sequencing was carried out using blood. The TCR was taken from a woman younger than 35 with Graves' hyperthyroidism.

The CDR3: CAISDRGRANYGYTF. Here the CDR3 DNA reads TGTGCCATCAGTGACAGGGGAAGGGCAAACTATGGCTACACCTTC. This chain connects TRBV10-3 to TRBJ1-2; D perhaps matches TRBD1 (6 bases). V was clipped by 3 bases and J by 2 bases, with 13 bases between them. The V gene's germline CDR1 is ENHRY and CDR2 SYGVKD. This CDR3 region has 15 residues.